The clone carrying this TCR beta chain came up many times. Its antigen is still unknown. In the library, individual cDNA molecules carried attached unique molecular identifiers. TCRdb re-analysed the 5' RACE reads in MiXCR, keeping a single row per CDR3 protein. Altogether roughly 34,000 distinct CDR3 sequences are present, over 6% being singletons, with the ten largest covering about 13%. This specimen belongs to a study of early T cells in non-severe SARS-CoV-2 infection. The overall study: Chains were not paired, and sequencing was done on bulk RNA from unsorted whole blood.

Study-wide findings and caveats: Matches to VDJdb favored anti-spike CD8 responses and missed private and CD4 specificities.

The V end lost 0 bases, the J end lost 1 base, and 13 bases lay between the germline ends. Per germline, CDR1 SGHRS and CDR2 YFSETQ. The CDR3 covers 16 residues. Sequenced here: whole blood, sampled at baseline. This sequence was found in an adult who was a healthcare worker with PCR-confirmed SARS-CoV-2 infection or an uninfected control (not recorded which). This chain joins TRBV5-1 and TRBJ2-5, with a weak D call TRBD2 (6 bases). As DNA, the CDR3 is TGCGCCAGCAGCTTGGGACCAACTAGCAGCCAAGAGACCCAGTACTTC. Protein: CASSLGPTSSQETQYF.